These 11 T cell receptor beta chains originate from one sample sequenced in a study of blood T cells in healthy people across ages (dated by TCRdb to between 2015 and 2017). The library was made by 5' RACE. Sequencing relied on an Illumina HiSeq 2500. The second PCR ran for about 7 to 11 cycles and used a J-beta primer mix along with a sample-barcoded 5' primer. TCRdb ran its own pipeline on the public reads, namely fastp trimming at Q25 and MiXCR clone calling, and kept in-frame beta chains. Under each unique CDR3 protein, matching rows form one entry showing the most common genes and DNA. Here the sample has just over 1 million distinct CDR3 sequences; more than 40% occur a single time. About 19% of the sample belongs to the ten largest clones. What was sequenced was blood. Every receptor here comes from a woman aged 55-70 years in good health.

The chain employs TRBV27 and TRBJ2-3; 9 bases agree with TRBD1. V was clipped by 4 bases and J by 2 bases; unmatched bases: 4. Looked up from germline, CDR1 is MNHEY and CDR2 is SMNVEV (reference sequence). This CDR3 is built from 15 residues. For the CDR3, the DNA is TGTGCCAGCAGTTACAGGGGGCCCTTCACAGATACGCAGTATTTT. Translated: CASSYRGPFTDTQYF.

This clonotype was counted between two and nine times. The chain has TRBV12-3 or TRBV12-4 and TRBJ2-7, with a tentative D call TRBD2 (6 bases). This CDR3 is 15 amino acids long. With 6 bases removed from V and 0 bases from J, the gap between germline ends came to 15 bases. CDR3 DNA sequence: TGTGCCAGCAGACCGGGACTTCTGAGCTCCTACGAGCAGTACTTC. This codes for CASRPGLLSSYEQYF.

In its sample, this clonotype was seen a few times. The V call is TRBV6-5, the J call TRBJ2-1; TRBD2 matches 9 bases. The CDR3 is 18 amino acids. V lost 4 bases to trimming and J lost 0 bases; unmatched junction nucleotides: 10. Germline V gene data show CDR1 as MNHEY and CDR2 as SVGAGI. CDR3 sequence reads: CASSSTTSGLSSYNEQFF. CDR3 DNA sequence: TGTGCCAGCAGTTCAACCACTAGCGGGTTAAGCTCCTACAATGAGCAGTTCTTC.

The genes are TRBV25-1 and TRBJ1-5, with D unresolved. In germline, CDR1 is MGHDK, CDR2 SYGVNS. The CDR3 runs 15 residues. Deletions cut 6 bases from V and 2 bases from J, with 14 bases between. The CDR3 loop is CASSPMTAGNQPQHF. CDR3 bases: TGTGCCAGCAGCCCCATGACGGCGGGCAATCAGCCCCAGCATTTT. Supplemented by reference TRBV25-1 and TRBJ1-5, the full variable domain reads EADIYQTPRYLVIGTGKKITLECSQTMGHDKMYWYQQDPGMELHLIHYSYGVNSTEKGDLSSESTVSRIRTEHFPLTLESARPSHTSQYLCASSPMTAGNQPQHFGDGTRLSIL.

This clonotype has just one count. The chain combines TRBV3-1 with TRBJ2-7; 8 positions agree with TRBD2. Trimming cost V 1 base and J 4 bases; bases outside gene matches: 6. Germline V gene sequence: CDR1 LGHDT, CDR2 YNNKEL (reference sequence). The CDR3 is 15 residues long. CDR3 nucleotide sequence: TGTGCCAGCAGCCAAGCCGGGACTAGAGTTTACGAGCAGTACTTC. Translated: CASSQAGTRVYEQYF.

This clonotype has only a few counts. CDR3 sequence: CASSSSTAFFLPDTQYF. In DNA form, the CDR3 reads TGTGCCAGCAGCTCCTCCACGGCCTTCTTCCTTCCAGATACGCAGTATTTT. V gene TRBV7-2 combines with J gene TRBJ2-3; no definite D call. The CDR3 runs to 17 residues. Trimming left V 4 bases short and J 4 bases short, with 21 bases between. The germline V gene has CDR1 SGHTA and CDR2 FQGNSA.

The rearrangement uses TRBV30 and TRBJ1-5, with D possibly being TRBD1 (5 bases). Trimming removed 2 bases from V and 4 bases from J, with 9 bases in between. Germline V gives CDR1 GTSNPN, CDR2 SVGIG (reference sequence). CDR3 size: 13 residues. CDR3 amino acids: CAWSQGGNQPQHF. The CDR3 coding sequence is TGTGCCTGGAGTCAGGGTGGGAATCAGCCCCAGCATTTT.

The chain carries TRBV11-2 and TRBJ2-3; D gene unclear. Per the germline V gene, CDR1 is SGHAT and CDR2 is FQNNGV. V lost 1 base and J 0 bases, leaving 8 bases between the germline ends. This CDR3 has 15 residues. CDR3 loop: CASSLVQPSTDTQYF. The CDR3 nucleotides are TGTGCCAGCAGCTTAGTACAGCCTAGCACAGATACGCAGTATTTT. Supplemented by reference TRBV11-2 and TRBJ2-3, the full variable domain reads EAGVAQSPRYKIIEKRQSVAFWCNPISGHATLYWYQQILGQGPKLLIQFQNNGVVDDSQLPKDRFSAERLKGVDSTLKIQPAKLEDSAVYLCASSLVQPSTDTQYFGPGTRLTVL.

CDR3: CASSPAPRKDTQYF. The DNA for the CDR3 is TGTGCCAGCTCACCGGCCCCCAGGAAAGATACGCAGTATTTT. The chain is built from TRBV18 and TRBJ2-3, with unresolved D. Germline V gene data show CDR1 as KGHSH and CDR2 as LQKENI. The V end was cut by 3 bases, the J end by 5 bases, with 12 bases between. The CDR3 is 14 residues long.

The chain has TRBV7-8 and TRBJ2-3, with 8 bases identical to TRBD2. There are 17 residues in the CDR3. The germline CDR1 and CDR2 sequences are SGHVS and FQNEAQ. J lost 5 bases, V lost 5 bases, and 15 bases had no gene match. This CDR3 reads CASSPYRGREDGDTQYF. CDR3 sequence (DNA): TGTGCCAGCAGCCCATACCGGGGGCGGGAGGATGGAGATACGCAGTATTTT.

The chain recombines TRBV12-3 or TRBV12-4 with TRBJ2-7, with 8 bases fitting TRBD1. The CDR3 sequence is 13 residues long. The V and J ends lost 6 bases and 5 bases, in that order; junction bases with no gene match: 6. As DNA, the CDR3 is TGTGCCAGCAGAAGGACAGGGCAGAACGAGCAGTACTTC. Its protein product is CASRRTGQNEQYF.